This T cell receptor beta chain is from a study of human T cells and chemical hapten exposure. Whole-study results and caveats: Relative to control repertoires, expanded TCRs gave rise to significantly more large CDR3 similarity clusters.

The time point: pre-sensitization, week 0. This sample's treatment: therapeutic diphenylcyclopropenone sensitization with weekly scalp DPC. Researchers extracted total RNA from unfractionated whole blood. CDR3 length: 14 amino acids. CDR1 is MNHNS, CDR2 SASEGT, per germline. With 5 bases clipped from V and 4 bases from J, the junction kept 5 bases outside the gene matches. This clonotype was counted only a few times. The target antigen is unknown. Unique molecular identifiers were attached to individual cDNA molecules during library preparation. MiXCR, applied by TCRdb to the RACE reads, yields one record per CDR3 protein. Of tens of thousands of distinct CDR3 sequences listed, around 9.9% are singletons.

The sample consisted of whole blood, taken in connection with sensitization to the hapten diphenylcyclopropenone (DPC). The chain carries TRBV6-1 and TRBJ1-2, with 9 bases fitting TRBD1. The clonotype originates from a woman in her forties or fifties with alopecia areata. Some clones in this sample may be carry-over from other donors' samples. The CDR3 loop is CASSMGTGSYGYTF. CDR3 DNA: TGTGCCAGCAGTATGGGGACAGGGAGCTATGGCTACACCTTC.